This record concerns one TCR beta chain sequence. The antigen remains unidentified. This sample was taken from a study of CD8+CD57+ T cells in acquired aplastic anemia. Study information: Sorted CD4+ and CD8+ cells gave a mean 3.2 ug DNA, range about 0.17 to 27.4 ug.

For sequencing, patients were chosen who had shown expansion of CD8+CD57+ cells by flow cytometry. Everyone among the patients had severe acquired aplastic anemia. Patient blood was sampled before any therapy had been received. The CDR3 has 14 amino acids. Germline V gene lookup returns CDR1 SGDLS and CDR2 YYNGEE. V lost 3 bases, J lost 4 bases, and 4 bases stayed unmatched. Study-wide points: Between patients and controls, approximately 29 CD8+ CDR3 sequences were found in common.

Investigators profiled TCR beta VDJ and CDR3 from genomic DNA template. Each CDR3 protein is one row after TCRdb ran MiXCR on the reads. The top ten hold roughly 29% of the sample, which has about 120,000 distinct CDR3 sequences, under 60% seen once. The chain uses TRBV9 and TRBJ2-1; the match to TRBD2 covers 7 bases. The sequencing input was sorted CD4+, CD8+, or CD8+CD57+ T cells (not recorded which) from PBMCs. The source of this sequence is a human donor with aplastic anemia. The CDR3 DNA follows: TGTGCCAGCAGCGCGGGGGGAAGTTACAATGAGCAGTTCTTC. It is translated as CASSAGGSYNEQFF.